This passage covers 18 T cell receptor beta chains from one sample sequenced in a study of CD8 T cells in ankylosing spondylitis. One entry per CDR3 protein results from TCRdb running MiXCR on the 5' RACE reads. The sample has around 890,000 distinct CDR3 sequences; roughly 12% are singletons. The antigens these receptors bind are not known. Study-level points and caveats: Several highly homologous variants formed a TCR beta motif that appeared characteristic of ankylosing spondylitis blood.

Sequenced: blood, either unsorted or a sorted T cell fraction (not recorded which). Receptors were obtained from a male donor with ankylosing spondylitis.

V usage is TRBV6-1 and J usage is TRBJ1-1; 9 positions match TRBD1. Germline CDR1 MNHNS, CDR2 SASEGT. After removal of 5 bases from V and 7 bases from J, the junction contained 20 bases not matched to a gene. The CDR3 totals 18 residues. The CDR3 nucleotides are TGTGCCAGCAGTCCGTTTTTGAAGCGGGACAGGGATTTTGGTGAAGCTTTCTTT. Translating gives CASSPFLKRDRDFGEAFF.

The chain uses TRBV20-1 and TRBJ2-2; D gene unclear. The CDR3 consists of 15 residues. Germline lookup yields CDR1 DFQATT and CDR2 SNEGSKA (reference sequence). The V end was cut by 6 bases, the J end by 1 base, with 15 bases between. The DNA for the CDR3 is TGCAGTGCCCTCGACTTCCCGGGGAACACCGGGGAGCTGTTTTTT. Translated: CSALDFPGNTGELFF.

The rearrangement uses TRBV20-1 and TRBJ2-1, with D maybe TRBD2 (6 bases). Trimming took 3 bases from V and 6 from J, leaving 9 bases between them. The germline gives CDR1 DFQATT, CDR2 SNEGSKA (reference sequence). There are 12 residues in the CDR3. As DNA, the CDR3 is TGCAGTGCTAGCGGGAGTCCCAATGAGCAGTTCTTC. Translation: CSASGSPNEQFF.

This clonotype was counted at least ten times. The chain recombines TRBV29-1 with TRBJ1-5; 8 bases are a match to TRBD1. CDR3 length equals 13 residues. V lost 7 bases, J lost 7 bases, and 9 bases stayed unmatched. Germline lookup yields CDR1 SQVTM and CDR2 ANQGSEA. In DNA, the CDR3 is TGCAGCGCGAACGCAGGGGGCGGACAGCCCCAGCATTTT. This encodes CSANAGGGQPQHF.

This clonotype was counted a few times. The chain is built from TRBV11-2 and TRBJ1-4, with D unresolved. The V end was cut by 0 bases, the J end by 8 bases, with 10 bases between. The CDR3 sequence is 14 residues long. Germline V lookup: CDR1 SGHAT, CDR2 FQNNGV. Here the CDR3 reads CASSLDANIEKLFF. CDR3 coding DNA: TGTGCCAGCAGCTTAGACGCGAATATAGAAAAACTGTTTTTT. Variable domain in full (rest from reference TRBV11-2 and TRBJ1-4): EAGVAQSPRYKIIEKRQSVAFWCNPISGHATLYWYQQILGQGPKLLIQFQNNGVVDDSQLPKDRFSAERLKGVDSTLKIQPAKLEDSAVYLCASSLDANIEKLFFGSGTQLSVL.

The chain joins TRBV5-6 to TRBJ2-7; D unclear. Trimming cost V 1 base and J 3 bases, with 11 bases left between them. The CDR3 has 14 residues. Germline values: CDR1 SGHDT, CDR2 YYEEEE. The CDR3 here is CASSLMADDYEQYF. The CDR3, as DNA: TGTGCCAGCAGCTTGATGGCCGATGACTACGAGCAGTACTTC.

The V call is TRBV7-6, the J call TRBJ2-1, with unresolved D. The V gene lost 2 bases and the J gene lost 1 base, with 12 bases spanning the gap. Germline CDR1 reads SGHVS; CDR2 reads FNYEAQ. The length of the CDR3 is 16 residues. This CDR3 is CASSLRSSRSYNEQFF. DNA of the CDR3: TGTGCCAGCAGCTTACGCAGTAGCAGGTCCTACAATGAGCAGTTCTTC.

This clonotype has only a few counts. The chain links TRBV14 to TRBJ2-7; a weak D match, TRBD2 (5 bases). The ends were cut back, 1 base at V and 6 bases at J, with 10 bases in the middle. This CDR3 spans 13 amino acids. Germline CDR1 reads SGHDN; CDR2 reads FVKESK. The CDR3 DNA reads TGTGCCAGCAGCCAAGTCGGAGGCGGCGAGCAGTACTTC. It codes for CASSQVGGGEQYF. The variable domain in full, completed from reference TRBV14 and TRBJ2-7, reads EAGVTQFPSHSVIEKGQTVTLRCDPISGHDNLYWYRRVMGKEIKFLLHFVKESKQDESGMPNNRFLAERTGGTYSTLKVQPAELEDSGVYFCASSQVGGGEQYFGPGTRLTVT.

This chain joins TRBV20-1 and TRBJ2-2; no reliable D call. This CDR3 is 13 amino acids long. V was cut by 1 base and J by 3 bases, with 6 bases left in between. Germline V lookup: CDR1 DFQATT, CDR2 SNEGSKA (reference sequence). CDR3 in amino acids: CSARGQYTGELFF. CDR3 sequence (DNA): TGCAGTGCTAGAGGCCAGTACACCGGGGAGCTGTTTTTT.

The chain uses TRBV20-1 and TRBJ1-2, with D unclear. The CDR3 extends over 12 amino acids. Trimming stripped 4 bases from V and 7 bases from J, with 13 bases between. From germline, CDR1 is DFQATT and CDR2 SNEGSKA (reference sequence). The CDR3 DNA is TGCAGTGCTACGTACAGTGTCCCTGGCTACACCTTC. Encoded protein: CSATYSVPGYTF.

This clonotype was counted ten times or more. The V call is TRBV10-2, the J call TRBJ1-3; no reliable D call. This CDR3 is 14 amino acids long. With 6 bases removed from V and 0 bases from J, the gap between germline ends came to 9 bases. Germline V lookup: CDR1 WSHSY, CDR2 SAAADI. Here the CDR3 reads CASSRSSSGNTIYF. CDR3 bases: TGCGCCAGCAGCCGGAGTTCCTCTGGAAACACCATATATTTT.

The chain has TRBV29-1 and TRBJ2-7; 15 positions match TRBD2. This CDR3 spans 16 amino acids. Germline CDR1 reads SQVTM; CDR2 reads ANQGSEA. Losses at the gene ends were 6 bases for V and 3 bases for J; bases not matched to a gene: 9. The CDR3 DNA reads TGCAGCGTCAATGGACTAGCGGGAGGGCCTGTCTACGAGCAGTACTTC. Its protein is CSVNGLAGGPVYEQYF.

The chain uses TRBV11-3 and TRBJ2-1, with no clear D. The CDR3 consists of 15 residues. Germline V gene lookup returns CDR1 SGHNT and CDR2 YENEEA. V lost 0 bases and J lost 3, with 9 bases in between. The CDR3 nucleotides are TGTGCCAGCAGCTTAGAGGGCCAATACTACAATGAGCAGTTCTTC. Encoded protein: CASSLEGQYYNEQFF.

This clonotype has at least ten counts. The chain combines TRBV10-3 with TRBJ2-7; D tentatively reads TRBD1 or TRBD2 (5 bases each). V was pared by 3 bases and J by 6 bases, with 18 bases between. The CDR3 runs to 15 residues. CDR1 and CDR2 (germline): ENHRY, SYGVKD. This chain's CDR3 is CAISDPYAGTGEQYF. For the CDR3, the DNA is TGTGCCATCAGTGATCCCTATGCAGGGACCGGCGAGCAGTACTTC.

Only a few counts were recorded for this clonotype. The chain uses TRBV20-1 and TRBJ2-1; 10 bases agree with TRBD2. The V gene's germline CDR1 is DFQATT and CDR2 SNEGSKA (reference sequence). The CDR3 has 15 residues. V gave up 4 bases and J gave up 0 bases; unmatched junction bases: 3. CDR3 amino acids: CSAMSGRASYNEQFF. The CDR3 region has the DNA TGCAGTGCTATGAGCGGGAGGGCCTCCTACAATGAGCAGTTCTTC.

The sample holds many counts of this clonotype. V and J are TRBV6-2 or TRBV6-3 and TRBJ1-1, with a tentative D call TRBD1 (5 bases). CDR1 and CDR2 from the germline V gene are MNHEY and SVGEGT. There are 16 residues in the CDR3. Trimming pared 1 base from V and 4 bases from J, leaving 16 bases between. The CDR3 coding sequence is TGTGCCAGCAGTTACTTTAGAGGACAACCCTTCACTGAAGCTTTCTTT. It yields the protein CASSYFRGQPFTEAFF.

This chain connects TRBV4-1 to TRBJ2-1, with 9 bases aligning to TRBD1. The CDR3 is made up of 16 amino acids. Per the germline V gene, CDR1 is MGHRA and CDR2 is YSYEKL. After removal of 1 base from V and 3 bases from J, the junction contained 4 bases not matched to a gene. The CDR3 nucleotides read TGCGCCAGCAGCCAAGTACAGGGGGCTGACTACAATGAGCAGTTCTTC. It codes for CASSQVQGADYNEQFF.

This clonotype was found many times. The J gene is TRBJ2-5, the V gene TRBV20-1; D remains unclear. Trimming took 8 bases from V and 2 from J, leaving 9 bases between them. Germline V lookup: CDR1 DFQATT, CDR2 SNEGSKA (reference sequence). The CDR3 spans 11 residues. CDR3 loop: CSKTRQETQYF. The CDR3 bases are TGCAGTAAGACACGACAAGAGACCCAGTACTTC.